Following are 3 T cell receptor beta chains from one sample sequenced in a study of blood T cell repertoires in COVID-19. The method was immunoSEQ multiplex PCR; TCRdb's version includes in-frame clones alone and lacks a portion of them. Of approximately 97,000 clones in the sample, 75% to 90% are singletons; the top ten hold roughly a sixth. Source material: peripheral blood. The source is a woman of 80 years or more with acute or convalescent COVID-19.

The chain joins TRBV5-8 to TRBJ2-7; D is perhaps TRBD2 (5 bases). V lost 4 bases and J lost 2, with 16 bases in between. The CDR3 contains 15 residues. CDR1 is SGHTS and CDR2 is YDEGEE in the germline V gene. The CDR3, as DNA: TGTGCCAGCAGCCCGGGGATCGGGGTCACCTACGAGCAGTACTTC. Translation gives CASSPGIGVTYEQYF.

The rearrangement links TRBV7-2 to TRBJ1-5; 11 bases align to TRBD1. Germline lookup yields CDR1 SGHTA and CDR2 FQGNSA. After removal of 1 base from V and 4 bases from J, the junction contained 6 bases not matched to a gene. CDR3 size: 17 residues. CDR3 bases: TGTGCCAGCAGCTTAGTTGGGACAGGGGGGACTAATCAGCCCCAGCATTTT. Translating gives CASSLVGTGGTNQPQHF.

The chain couples TRBV18 to TRBJ1-1; perhaps TRBD1 as D (5 bases). This CDR3 region has 14 residues. CDR1 KGHSH and CDR2 LQKENI come from the germline V gene. The V end was cut by 5 bases, the J end by 1 base, with 11 bases between. The CDR3 region has the DNA TGTGCCAGCTCATTTCTTACAGGGAACACTGAAGCTTTCTTT. Protein: CASSFLTGNTEAFF. Full variable domain (outside the CDR3, taken from reference TRBV18 and TRBJ1-1): NAGVMQNPRHLVRRRGQEARLRCSPMKGHSHVYWYRQLPEEGLKFMVYLQKENIIDESGMPKERFSAEFPKEGPSILRIQQVVRGDSAAYFCASSFLTGNTEAFFGQGTRLTVV.